These 7 T cell receptor beta chains share one sample of origin, sequenced in a study of cytotoxic CD8 clonotypes in ibrutinib-treated CLL. Method: immunoSEQ multiplex PCR; TCRdb's copy keeps in-frame clones and lacks some. The repertoire holds 200,000 to 250,000 clones, with about 75% as singletons. The sequencing used PBMCs, collected after 12 months of ibrutinib treatment. These receptors came from a human donor with chronic lymphocytic leukemia.

The sample holds one count of this clone. This chain links TRBV7-2 with TRBJ2-7; TRBD1 might be the D (6 bases). From germline, CDR1 is SGHTA and CDR2 FQGNSA. This CDR3 has 14 residues. Trimming took 0 bases from V and 1 from J, leaving 7 bases between them. The DNA for the CDR3 is TGTGCCAGCAGCTTAGCAGGGGGTTCCTACGAGCAGTACTTC. The encoded protein is CASSLAGGSYEQYF.

J is TRBJ1-1 and V is TRBV30; 8 bases line up with TRBD1. Per the germline V gene, CDR1 is GTSNPN and CDR2 is SVGIG (reference sequence). V gave up 4 bases and J gave up 3 bases; unmatched junction bases: 7. The CDR3 is made up of 14 amino acids. CDR3 region: CAWTRQGPHTEAFF. Here the CDR3 DNA reads TGTGCCTGGACTAGACAGGGGCCGCACACTGAAGCTTTCTTT. Variable domain in full (rest from reference TRBV30 and TRBJ1-1): SQTIHQWPATLVQPVGSPLSLECTVEGTSNPNLYWYRQAAGRGLQLLFYSVGIGQISSEVPQNLSASRPQDRQFILSSKKLLLSDSGFYLCAWTRQGPHTEAFFGQGTRLTVV.

V gene TRBV6-1 combines with J gene TRBJ1-1, with unresolved D. Looked up from germline, CDR1 is MNHNS and CDR2 is SASEGT. This CDR3 region has 11 residues. With 8 bases removed from V and 1 base from J, the gap between germline ends came to 5 bases. The CDR3 coding sequence is TGTGCCAGCCGGGGGAACACTGAAGCTTTCTTT. Its translation: CASRGNTEAFF.

The chain has TRBV28 and TRBJ2-7; tentative D call: TRBD2 (6 bases). V shed 7 bases and J shed 3 bases, with 10 bases lying between them. The CDR3 has 12 amino acids. Germline V gene sequence: CDR1 MDHEN, CDR2 SYDVKM. Written as DNA, the CDR3 is TGTGCCAGCATCGGGGGTATCTACGAGCAGTACTTC. It specifies CASIGGIYEQYF. The variable domain in full, completed from reference TRBV28 and TRBJ2-7, reads DVKVTQSSRYLVKRTGEKVFLECVQDMDHENMFWYRQDPGLGLRLIYFSYDVKMKEKGDIPEGYSVSREKKERFSLILESASTNQTSMYLCASIGGIYEQYFGPGTRLTVT.

The CDR3: CASSFERRPSTDTQYF. The CDR3 DNA is TGTGCCAGCAGTTTTGAGCGGAGACCCAGCACAGATACGCAGTATTTT. This chain joins TRBV6-5 and TRBJ2-3; possible D gene TRBD2, 5 bases. CDR3 length equals 16 residues. Germline lookup yields CDR1 MNHEY and CDR2 SVGAGI. V gave up 4 bases and J gave up 0 bases, with 14 bases separating them.

This clone was detected a few times. The gene calls are TRBV5-4 and TRBJ1-2, with a weak D call TRBD1 (5 bases). Looked up from germline, CDR1 is SGHNT and CDR2 is YYREEE (reference sequence). The CDR3 extends over 13 amino acids. Between the trimmed V and J ends, which lost 4 bases and 2 bases, there was a span of 9 bases. This chain's CDR3 is CASSQDTNYGYTF. DNA for the CDR3: TGTGCCAGCAGCCAGGACACCAACTATGGCTACACCTTC.

This sequence joins TRBV10-3 and TRBJ2-1; 8 bases map to TRBD2. This CDR3 is built from 15 residues. Germline values: CDR1 ENHRY, CDR2 SYGVKD. Trimming cost V 4 bases and J 7 bases; bases outside gene matches: 9. CDR3 in amino acids: CAISAPTSGGNEQFF. For the CDR3, the DNA is TGTGCCATCAGTGCCCCCACTAGCGGAGGGAATGAGCAGTTCTTC.